The 5 T cell receptor beta chains reported below all come from one sample, sequenced in a study of chronic HIV infection and antiretroviral therapy. TCRdb re-called the 5' RACE reads through MiXCR, storing one row per CDR3 protein. Here the sample spans around 30,000 distinct CDR3 sequences, 7% to 10% being singletons. The specimen sequenced was peripheral blood. These receptors all come from an adult who had HIV and had not received antiretroviral therapy, or was an uninfected healthy control (not recorded which).

V is TRBV12-3 or TRBV12-4 and J is TRBJ2-7; possible D gene TRBD1, 6 bases. This CDR3 spans 14 amino acids. Deletions cut 8 bases from V and 0 bases from J, with 14 bases between. Here the CDR3 DNA reads TGTGCCAGCGGCCAGCGACAGGACTCCTACGAGCAGTACTTC. Translation gives CASGQRQDSYEQYF.

The chain uses TRBV29-1 and TRBJ2-1, with 11 bases lining up with TRBD2. CDR1 and CDR2 (germline): SQVTM, ANQGSEA. The CDR3 contains 14 residues. V gave up 5 bases and J gave up 3 bases; unmatched junction bases: 3. CDR3 loop: CSVLGLAVYNEQFF. In DNA form, the CDR3 reads TGCAGCGTTTTGGGACTAGCGGTCTACAATGAGCAGTTCTTC.

There are a few counts of this clonotype. V gene TRBV9 combines with J gene TRBJ1-5; D call uncertain. Trimming removed 3 bases at V and 3 bases at J, with 7 bases between. The CDR3 loop spans 13 amino acids. Germline CDR1 and CDR2: SGDLS and YYNGEE. CDR3 loop: CASSARLNQPQHF. DNA for the CDR3: TGTGCCAGCAGCGCCCGACTCAATCAGCCCCAGCATTTT.

This clonotype came up many times. V and J are TRBV12-5 and TRBJ2-2; D perhaps matches TRBD1 (6 bases). CDR3 size: 18 residues. In germline, CDR1 is LGHNT, CDR2 FRNRAP. Trimming removed 3 bases at V and 2 bases at J, with 19 bases between. The CDR3 coding sequence is TGTGCTAGTGGTTTCTCGGCCGTGGACAGCCTAAACACCGGGGAGCTGTTTTTT. Translated: CASGFSAVDSLNTGELFF.

The chain has TRBV9 and TRBJ1-4, with D perhaps matching TRBD1 (6 bases). This CDR3 contains 16 residues. V was clipped by 0 bases and J by 4 bases, with 13 bases between them. Per germline, CDR1 SGDLS and CDR2 YYNGEE. In nucleotides, the CDR3 is TGTGCCAGCAGCGTAGGGGGACATACTATTAATGAAAAACTGTTTTTT. Amino acids: CASSVGGHTINEKLFF. Variable domain in full (rest from reference TRBV9 and TRBJ1-4): DSGVTQTPKHLITATGQRVTLRCSPRSGDLSVYWYQQSLDQGLQFLIQYYNGEERAKGNILERFSAQQFPDLHSELNLSSLELGDSALYFCASSVGGHTINEKLFFGSGTQLSVL.